This T cell receptor (beta chain) is drawn from a study of T cell responses to AZD1222 COVID-19 vaccine. Pooled samples include second doses given at about 4 or 12 weeks. On this clone: Its cognate antigen is unknown.

The table came from immunoSEQ multiplex PCR; TCRdb's copy has only in-frame clones and leaves some out. The data show 150,000 or so clones, with roughly nine tenths seen just once and 1% to 1.5% held by the top ten. Findings of the study overall: Possibly, clonal diversity was underestimated; donors were largely white British and included more females. Unmutated regions of variants are reportedly targeted by nearly half of spike-specific TCRs. Increases in Spike-specific TCR breadth and depth were seen after two AZD1222 doses.

Germline loops: CDR1 SGHTA, CDR2 FQGNSA. This CDR3 region has 16 residues. V gave up 0 bases and J gave up 2 bases; unmatched junction bases: 5. The origin of this receptor is an adult who received the AZD1222 COVID-19 vaccine. The chain uses TRBV7-2 and TRBJ1-2, with TRBD1 matching over 8 bases. Specimen: peripheral blood, collected 28 days after the second AZD1222 dose. For the CDR3, the DNA is TGTGCCAGCAGCTTAGCCTCGGGACAGGTGAACTATGGCTACACCTTC. Translation: CASSLASGQVNYGYTF.